Below, 26 T cell receptor beta chains from the same sample are listed, as sequenced in a study of glioma-infiltrating T cells after dendritic cell vaccination. Produced via immunoSEQ multiplex PCR; TCRdb's table is partial and in-frame only. The profile shows under 40,000 clones, around nine tenths of them singletons. The specimen comprised blood, sampled before dendritic cell vaccination. The source of these receptors is a human donor with glioblastoma.

The chain employs TRBV7-9 and TRBJ2-5; 7 nucleotides agree with TRBD2. In germline, CDR1 is SEHNR, CDR2 FQNEAQ (reference sequence). The CDR3 covers 16 residues. V lost 4 bases and J lost 5; bases outside the gene matches: 13. The CDR3 reads CASSSRLTGGGETQYF. The CDR3 DNA sequence: TGTGCCAGCAGCTCCCGCCTGACGGGGGGAGGTGAGACCCAGTACTTC.

The chain employs TRBV4-2 and TRBJ2-7; tentatively, D is TRBD2 (7 bases). V was clipped by 2 bases and J by 7 bases, with 18 bases between them. The CDR3 spans 15 residues. The germline CDR1 and CDR2 sequences are LGHNA and YNFKEQ. The CDR3 protein is CASSQRYGGAGEQYF. CDR3 in DNA: TGTGCCAGCAGCCAAAGATATGGGGGGGCTGGGGAGCAGTACTTC.

The rearrangement joins TRBV6-1 to TRBJ2-7; 8 bases are shared with TRBD1. This CDR3 region has 16 residues. Germline CDR1 MNHNS, CDR2 SASEGT. V trimming: 4 bases; J trimming: 6 bases; junction bases outside the gene matches: 14. Here the CDR3 reads CASSALGSDRAFEQYF. The CDR3 bases are TGTGCCAGCAGTGCGCTAGGGTCGGACAGGGCATTCGAGCAGTACTTC.

V gene TRBV2 combines with J gene TRBJ2-6, with unresolved D. V was shortened by 5 bases and J by 0 bases, with 5 bases between the two germline ends. This CDR3 region has 14 residues. In germline, CDR1 is SNHLY, CDR2 FYNNEI. The CDR3 sequence: CASSSNSGANVLTF. The CDR3 bases are TGTGCCAGCAGTTCCAACTCTGGGGCCAACGTCCTGACTTTC. Full variable domain (missing parts from reference TRBV2 and TRBJ2-6): EPEVTQTPSHQVTQMGQEVILRCVPISNHLYFYWYRQILGQKVEFLVSFYNNEISEKSEIFDDQFSVERPDGSNFTLKIRSTKLEDSAMYFCASSSNSGANVLTFGAGSRLTVL.

V usage is TRBV5-1 and J usage is TRBJ1-5, with D maybe TRBD1 (6 bases). V was clipped by 0 bases and J by 4 bases, with 11 bases between them. The CDR3 extends over 15 amino acids. Germline values: CDR1 SGHRS, CDR2 YFSETQ. DNA for the CDR3: TGCGCCAGCAGCTTGGGTGGGACACGTAATCAGCCCCAGCATTTT. As protein: CASSLGGTRNQPQHF.

The DNA of the CDR3 is TGTGCCAGCAGTTACAGCCGCAATCAGCCCCAGCATTTT. Translation gives CASSYSRNQPQHF. The V gene is TRBV6-5, the J gene TRBJ1-5; D unclear. CDR1 and CDR2 (germline): MNHEY, SVGAGI. V dropped 2 bases and J dropped 2 bases, with 4 bases sitting between them. The CDR3 consists of 13 residues.

This sequence joins TRBV29-1 and TRBJ1-1; no clear D gene. The CDR3 has 11 amino acids. V shed 5 bases and J shed 1 base, with 5 bases lying between them. Germline V gene sequence: CDR1 SQVTM, CDR2 ANQGSEA. CDR3 nucleotide sequence: TGCAGCGTTCGAGAGAACACTGAAGCTTTCTTT. Amino acids: CSVRENTEAFF.

The chain couples TRBV13 to TRBJ1-2; D is undetermined. Trimming shortened V by 4 bases and J by 2 bases, and 8 bases separated the two germline ends. Germline V CDR1 and CDR2: PRHDT, FYEKMQ (reference sequence). This CDR3 has 13 amino acids. The CDR3 nucleotides read TGTGCCAGCAGCTCCACACAGAACTATGGCTACACCTTC. Translating gives CASSSTQNYGYTF.

The chain carries TRBV27 and TRBJ2-1, with D possibly being TRBD2 (5 bases). Germline V gene sequence: CDR1 MNHEY, CDR2 SMNVEV (reference sequence). CDR3 length: 16 residues. Trimming removed 5 bases at V and 6 bases at J, with 20 bases between. CDR3 residues: CASSPSGARAGNEQFF. As DNA, the CDR3 is TGTGCCAGCAGTCCCTCTGGCGCGAGGGCGGGCAATGAGCAGTTCTTC.

The chain combines TRBV7-9 with TRBJ2-2; possible D gene TRBD2, 5 bases. The length of the CDR3 is 18 residues. Per the germline V gene, CDR1 is SEHNR and CDR2 is FQNEAQ (reference sequence). Trimming shortened V by 1 base and J by 4 bases, and 19 bases separated the two germline ends. The CDR3 sequence: CASSLDGQVLAGTGELFF. CDR3 coding DNA: TGTGCCAGCAGCTTAGACGGTCAGGTCCTGGCGGGCACCGGGGAGCTGTTTTTT.

The CDR3 DNA reads TGTGCCAGCAGCTTGGAACAGGGGGCTTTCAGCACAGATACGCAGTATTTT. Amino acid sequence: CASSLEQGAFSTDTQYF. J is TRBJ2-3 and V is TRBV5-6; 9 positions agree with TRBD1. The V segment lost 0 bases and the J segment 0 bases; nucleotides outside the gene matches: 5. Germline V lookup: CDR1 SGHDT, CDR2 YYEEEE. The CDR3 runs to 17 residues.

V and J are TRBV10-3 and TRBJ1-1, with 7 bases matching TRBD1. The CDR3 runs 16 residues. Germline V gives CDR1 ENHRY, CDR2 SYGVKD. The ends lost 4 bases at V and 3 bases at J; junction bases unmatched: 11. The CDR3 bases are TGTGCCATCAGTGCTCGAGAGGGGGCAGGGGACACTGAAGCTTTCTTT. Protein product: CAISAREGAGDTEAFF.

The CDR3 DNA is TGTGCCAGCAGCTTAGGCCCAGGAATTCAGAACACTGAAGCTTTCTTT. Translation: CASSLGPGIQNTEAFF. V gene TRBV7-6 combines with J gene TRBJ1-1; D remains unclear. Trimming stripped 1 base from V and 1 base from J, with 13 bases between. The CDR3 sequence is 16 residues long. The germline V gene has CDR1 SGHVS and CDR2 FNYEAQ.

The chain combines TRBV7-2 with TRBJ1-3; 9 bases align to TRBD1. This CDR3 region has 17 residues. From germline, CDR1 is SGHTA and CDR2 FQGNSA. Unmatched junction bases numbered 8, after V lost 5 bases and J lost 0 bases. The CDR3 sequence is CASSQGTGIVSGNTIYF. The CDR3 region has the DNA TGTGCCAGCAGCCAGGGGACAGGGATAGTCTCTGGAAACACCATATATTTT.

This chain connects TRBV5-1 to TRBJ2-5; D possibly corresponds to TRBD2 (5 bases). There are 14 residues in the CDR3. V lost 0 bases to trimming and J lost 2 bases, with 8 bases between them. Per germline, CDR1 SGHRS and CDR2 YFSETQ. The DNA of the CDR3 is TGCGCCAGCAGCTTGGTGCCGGGACAAGAGACCCAGTACTTC. It specifies CASSLVPGQETQYF.

The rearrangement uses TRBV2 and TRBJ2-1; TRBD2 matches 11 bases. V trimming: 6 bases; J trimming: 3 bases; junction bases outside the gene matches: 4. The CDR3 is 15 residues long. CDR1 is SNHLY, CDR2 FYNNEI, per germline. CDR3 nucleotide sequence: TGTGCCAGCAGGAGACTAGCGGGGAACTACAATGAGCAGTTCTTC. It encodes CASRRLAGNYNEQFF. Full variable domain (outside the CDR3, taken from reference TRBV2 and TRBJ2-1): EPEVTQTPSHQVTQMGQEVILRCVPISNHLYFYWYRQILGQKVEFLVSFYNNEISEKSEIFDDQFSVERPDGSNFTLKIRSTKLEDSAMYFCASRRLAGNYNEQFFGPGTRLTVL.

The gene calls are TRBV7-2 and TRBJ2-3; 9 bases are shared with TRBD1. V gave up 3 bases and J gave up 3 bases; unmatched junction bases: 1. The CDR3 sequence is 14 residues long. Germline V gene data show CDR1 as SGHTA and CDR2 as FQGNSA. The chain's CDR3 is CASSFDRGTDTQYF. CDR3 bases: TGTGCCAGCAGCTTCGACAGGGGGACAGATACGCAGTATTTT.

The gene calls are TRBV6-1 and TRBJ2-3, with D possibly being TRBD2 (5 bases). The germline gives CDR1 MNHNS, CDR2 SASEGT. The CDR3 spans 13 residues. With 6 bases removed from V and 4 bases from J, the gap between germline ends came to 11 bases. The CDR3: CASRTTRADTQYF. CDR3 sequence (DNA): TGTGCCAGCAGAACAACTAGGGCAGATACGCAGTATTTT.

This clone was seen a handful of times. The rearrangement uses TRBV10-3 and TRBJ2-7; the match to TRBD2 covers 14 bases. V was pared by 9 bases and J by 6 bases, with 4 bases of the junction left unmatched. CDR1 ENHRY and CDR2 SYGVKD come from the germline V gene. This CDR3 has 13 residues. The CDR3, as DNA: TGTGCCATGGGGACTAGCGGGGGAGGCGAGCAGTACTTC. Translating it yields CAMGTSGGGEQYF.

This chain uses TRBV12-5 with TRBJ2-2; 8 positions match TRBD1. V lost 5 bases, J lost 0 bases, and 2 bases stayed unmatched. The CDR3 is 15 amino acids. The germline gives CDR1 LGHNT, CDR2 FRNRAP. The CDR3 sequence is CASGPGQANTGELFF. CDR3 sequence (DNA): TGTGCTAGTGGTCCGGGACAGGCGAACACCGGGGAGCTGTTTTTT.

The V and J genes are TRBV2 and TRBJ2-1; 7 nucleotides align to TRBD2. The CDR3 is 11 amino acids. Per germline, CDR1 SNHLY and CDR2 FYNNEI. V shed 5 bases, J shed 9 bases, and the junction held 1 base outside the gene matches. The CDR3 loop is CASSPGGEQFF. For the CDR3, the DNA is TGTGCCAGCAGTCCGGGAGGTGAGCAGTTCTTC.

The rearrangement uses TRBV7-9 and TRBJ2-7; TRBD2 matches at 13 bases. The germline V gene has CDR1 SEHNR and CDR2 FQNEAQ (reference sequence). Trimming removed 3 bases from V and 7 bases from J; junction bases left unmatched: 6. This CDR3 is built from 15 residues. CDR3 residues: CASSFGTSGVIEQYF. As DNA, the CDR3 is TGTGCCAGCAGCTTTGGGACTAGCGGGGTAATTGAGCAGTACTTC.

Notes on this clone: A read error may produce the germline difference seen at one junction end. The same CDR3 arises from other DNA sequences in this sample as well. The DNA of the CDR3 is TGTGCCAGCAGCAAAAACAGGGTCTCCTATAATTCCCCCCTCCACTTT. As protein: CASSKNRVSYNSPLHF. This chain joins TRBV5-8 and TRBJ1-6; a possible D gene is TRBD1 (6 bases). The length of the CDR3 is 16 residues. The germline V gene encodes CDR1 SGHTS and CDR2 YDEGEE.

The V gene is TRBV5-1, the J gene TRBJ2-1; the D gene is possibly TRBD2 (6 bases). Germline CDR1 and CDR2: SGHRS and YFSETQ. Trimming shortened V by 6 bases and J by 5 bases, and 15 bases separated the two germline ends. The CDR3 contains 14 residues. The DNA of the CDR3 is TGCGCCAGCATTGGGACTGGATCGCACAATGAGCAGTTCTTC. Its translation: CASIGTGSHNEQFF.

The chain joins TRBV2 to TRBJ2-7; perhaps TRBD1 as D (6 bases). CDR3 length: 15 residues. Between the trimmed V and J ends, which lost 5 bases and 1 base, there was a span of 15 bases. Looked up from germline, CDR1 is SNHLY and CDR2 is FYNNEI. CDR3 coding DNA: TGTGCCAGCAGTCTTCCCACAGGGCCTTCCTACGAGCAGTACTTC. Its protein is CASSLPTGPSYEQYF.

The chain uses TRBV9 and TRBJ2-7; TRBD2 agrees at 8 bases. V was clipped by 4 bases and J by 1 base; unmatched bases: 10. The length of the CDR3 is 16 residues. The V gene's germline CDR1 is SGDLS and CDR2 YYNGEE. The CDR3 bases are TGTGCCAGCAGCCCCTCCAGCGGGGGCCTTTCCTACGAGCAGTACTTC. Encoded protein: CASSPSSGGLSYEQYF. Using reference TRBV9 and TRBJ2-7 for the parts outside the CDR3, the full variable domain is DSGVTQTPKHLITATGQRVTLRCSPRSGDLSVYWYQQSLDQGLQFLIQYYNGEERAKGNILERFSAQQFPDLHSELNLSSLELGDSALYFCASSPSSGGLSYEQYFGPGTRLTVT.